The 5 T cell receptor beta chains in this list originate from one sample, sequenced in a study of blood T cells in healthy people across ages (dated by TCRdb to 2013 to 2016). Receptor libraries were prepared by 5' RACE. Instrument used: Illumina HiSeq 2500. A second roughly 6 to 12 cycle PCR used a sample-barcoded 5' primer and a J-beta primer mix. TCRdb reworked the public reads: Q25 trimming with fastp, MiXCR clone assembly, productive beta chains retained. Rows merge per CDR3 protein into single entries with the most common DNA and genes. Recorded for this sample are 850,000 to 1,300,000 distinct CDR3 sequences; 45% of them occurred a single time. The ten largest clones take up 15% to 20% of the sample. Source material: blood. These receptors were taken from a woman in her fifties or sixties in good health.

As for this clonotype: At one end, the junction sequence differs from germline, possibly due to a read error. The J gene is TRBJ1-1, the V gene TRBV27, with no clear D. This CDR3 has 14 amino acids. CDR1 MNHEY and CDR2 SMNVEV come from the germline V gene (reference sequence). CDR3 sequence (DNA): TGTGCCGGCAGTTTATACGGTAGGAACACTGAAGCTTTCTTT. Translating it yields CAGSLYGRNTEAFF.

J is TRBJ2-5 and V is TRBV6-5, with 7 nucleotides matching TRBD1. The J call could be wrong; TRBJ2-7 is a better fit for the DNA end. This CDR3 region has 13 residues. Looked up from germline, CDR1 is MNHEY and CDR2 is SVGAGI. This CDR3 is CASRRGQLYEQYF. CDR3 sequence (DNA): TGTGCCAGCAGAAGGGGGCAACTCTACGAGCAGTACTTC.

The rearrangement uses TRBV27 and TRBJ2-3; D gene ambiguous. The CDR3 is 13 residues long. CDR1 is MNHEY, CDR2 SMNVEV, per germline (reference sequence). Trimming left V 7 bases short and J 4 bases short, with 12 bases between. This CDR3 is CASTHSKADTQYF. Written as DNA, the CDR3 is TGTGCCAGCACCCACTCCAAGGCAGATACGCAGTATTTT.

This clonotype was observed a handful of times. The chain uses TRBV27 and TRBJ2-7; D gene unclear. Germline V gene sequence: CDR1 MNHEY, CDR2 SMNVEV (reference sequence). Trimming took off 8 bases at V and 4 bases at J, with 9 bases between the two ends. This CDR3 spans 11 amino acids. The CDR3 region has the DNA TGTGCCAGCTTCCCTCCTTACGAGCAGTACTTC. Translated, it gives CASFPPYEQYF.

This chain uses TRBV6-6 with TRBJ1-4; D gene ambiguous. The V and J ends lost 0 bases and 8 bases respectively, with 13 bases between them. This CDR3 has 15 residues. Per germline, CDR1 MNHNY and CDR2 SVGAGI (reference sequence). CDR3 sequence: CASSYSSGLGEKLFF. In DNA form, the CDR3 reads TGTGCCAGCAGTTACTCGTCGGGTCTTGGAGAAAAACTGTTTTTT.